This paragraph covers one TCR beta chain sequence. Investigators sought sequencing depths of between 1 in 200,000 and 1 in 1 million T cells. Profiling relied on immunoSEQ multiplex PCR, and the TCRdb table lists in-frame clones only, not all of them. The data contain roughly 17,000 clones, roughly three fifths of them singletons. This sample is drawn from a study of cytotoxic CD8 clonotypes in ibrutinib-treated CLL. The CDR3 totals 18 residues. Trimming shortened V by 3 bases and J by 7 bases, and 28 bases separated the two germline ends. The germline CDR1 and CDR2 sequences are SGHVS and FQNEAQ. The chain joins TRBV7-8 to TRBJ2-7; D possibly corresponds to TRBD1 (6 bases). The source is a human donor with chronic lymphocytic leukemia. Material: PBMCs, obtained after 12 months of ibrutinib treatment. The CDR3 coding sequence is TGTGCCAGCAGCTTGACAGGAAAAACAGAGTGGTGGGGTGTGGAGCAGTACTTC. Residues: CASSLTGKTEWWGVEQYF.